These 7 T cell receptor beta chains were sequenced from one sample in a study of cytomegalovirus exposure and HLA in healthy donors. The study ran its PCR with 60 Vbeta and 13 Jbeta primers. Profiled with immunoSEQ multiplex PCR; TCRdb holds only in-frame clones, not every one. The table shows tens of thousands of clones, with around four fifths occurring only once. Sequencing was done on a sample of PBMCs. These receptors were obtained from a man aged 30 to 39 in good health and CMV-seropositive.

The CDR3: CASSLTGTGPQHF. CDR3 DNA: TGCGCCAGCAGCTTGACAGGGACCGGCCCCCAGCATTTT. V gene TRBV5-1 combines with J gene TRBJ1-5; possibly TRBD1 for D (6 bases). CDR1 and CDR2 (germline): SGHRS, YFSETQ. This CDR3 is built from 13 residues. The V end was cut by 1 base, the J end by 10 bases, with 12 bases between.

The chain couples TRBV5-6 to TRBJ2-7; maybe TRBD1 (5 bases). Germline CDR1 and CDR2: SGHDT and YYEEEE. V gave up 7 bases and J gave up 2 bases, with 13 bases separating them. This CDR3 is built from 13 residues. Here the CDR3 reads CASAPGAAYEQYF. The DNA for the CDR3 is TGTGCCAGCGCCCCTGGGGCCGCCTACGAGCAGTACTTC.

V is TRBV7-2 and J is TRBJ2-3; 13 bases line up with TRBD2. Germline V gene sequence: CDR1 SGHTA, CDR2 FQGNSA. With V trimmed by 1 base and J by 8 bases, 15 bases remained unmatched. The CDR3 runs to 19 residues. CDR3 in amino acids: CASSLGVLWGLAGPTTQYF. DNA of the CDR3: TGTGCCAGCAGCTTAGGAGTCCTTTGGGGACTAGCGGGACCGACTACGCAGTATTTT.

This sequence joins TRBV30 and TRBJ1-1; D is possibly TRBD1 (5 bases). The CDR3 length is 15 residues. Trimming cost V 4 bases and J 0 bases, with 15 bases left between them. Germline CDR1 reads GTSNPN; CDR2 reads SVGIG (reference sequence). The CDR3: CAWTPPPGLNTEAFF. CDR3 coding DNA: TGTGCCTGGACCCCTCCCCCAGGGCTGAACACTGAAGCTTTCTTT.

This chain connects TRBV5-1 to TRBJ2-3; TRBD2 matches 14 bases. The V gene's germline CDR1 is SGHRS and CDR2 YFSETQ. The CDR3 covers 15 residues. Germline trimming cut 4 bases from V and 5 bases from J; bases unmatched to any gene: 3. In DNA, the CDR3 is TGCGCCAGCAGCCCGGGACTAGCGGGGGAAGATACGCAGTATTTT. Translating gives CASSPGLAGEDTQYF. Based on the CDR3 plus reference TRBV5-1 and TRBJ2-3, the full variable domain is KAGVTQTPRYLIKTRGQQVTLSCSPISGHRSVSWYQQTPGQGLQFLFEYFSETQRNKGNFPGRFSGRQFSNSRSEMNVSTLELGDSALYLCASSPGLAGEDTQYFGPGTRLTVL.

V usage is TRBV6-1 and J usage is TRBJ2-2; 9 positions agree with TRBD2. The V segment lost 5 bases and the J segment 2 bases; nucleotides outside the gene matches: 3. The germline V gene encodes CDR1 MNHNS and CDR2 SASEGT. The CDR3 has 15 amino acids. Here the CDR3 reads CASSRAGGNTGELFF. As DNA, the CDR3 is TGTGCCAGCAGTAGAGCGGGGGGAAACACCGGGGAGCTGTTTTTT.

The rearrangement uses TRBV29-1 and TRBJ1-5; D perhaps matches TRBD1 (6 bases). This CDR3 comprises 15 residues. V was shortened by 7 bases and J by 2 bases, with 18 bases between the two germline ends. Germline-derived CDR1 and CDR2 are SQVTM and ANQGSEA. The DNA of the CDR3 is TGCAGCGCTAAGACAGGCGGAAGTGGCAATCAGCCCCAGCATTTT. Protein product: CSAKTGGSGNQPQHF.